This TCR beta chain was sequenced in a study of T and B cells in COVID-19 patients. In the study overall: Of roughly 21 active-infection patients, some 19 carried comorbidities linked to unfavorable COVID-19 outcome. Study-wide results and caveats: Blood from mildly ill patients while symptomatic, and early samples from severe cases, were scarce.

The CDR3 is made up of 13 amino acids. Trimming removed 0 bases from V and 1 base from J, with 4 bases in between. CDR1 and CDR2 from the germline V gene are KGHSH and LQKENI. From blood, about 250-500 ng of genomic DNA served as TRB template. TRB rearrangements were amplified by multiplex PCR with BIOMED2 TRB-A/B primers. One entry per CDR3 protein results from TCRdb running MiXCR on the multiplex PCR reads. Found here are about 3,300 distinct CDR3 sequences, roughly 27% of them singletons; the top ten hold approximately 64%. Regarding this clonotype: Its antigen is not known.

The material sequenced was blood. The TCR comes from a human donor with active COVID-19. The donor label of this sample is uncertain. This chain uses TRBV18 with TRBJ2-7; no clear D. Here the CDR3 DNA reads TGTGCCAGCTCACCACCGGGATCCTACGAGCAGTACTTC. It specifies CASSPPGSYEQYF.